The clone carrying this T cell receptor (beta chain) was detected only a few times. The antigen is not known. The data are from a study of T-cell reconstitution after alpha-beta-depleted transplantation in children. A library of TCRbeta sequences, prepared with unique molecular identifiers, was generated. TCRdb processed the PCR reads anew with MiXCR; each CDR3 protein has one entry. The repertoire includes about 980,000 distinct CDR3 sequences, about 29% of them detected once, and over 25% sits in the top ten. V gave up 4 bases and J gave up 0 bases, with 10 bases separating them. Germline V CDR1 and CDR2: SGHVS, FNYEAQ. The CDR3 is made up of 15 amino acids. Study-level findings and limits: Reportedly, roughly two months post-transplant, alpha-beta T cells arose from several hundred expanded graft clones. In some patients, recipient T cells and intrathymic progenitors surviving conditioning explained high day-60 diversity.

This sequence originates from a boy in the first two years of life who had a stem cell transplant for SCID, so the T cells may come from the graft donor. Here the sequenced sample was PBMCs, mostly from graft donor cells, taken 360 days after TCRalphabeta/CD19-depleted stem cell transplant. The chain joins TRBV7-6 to TRBJ2-1; D is ambiguous. The CDR3 loop reads CASSSYMSSYNEQFF. In nucleotides, the CDR3 is TGTGCCAGCAGCTCGTACATGAGCTCCTACAATGAGCAGTTCTTC.